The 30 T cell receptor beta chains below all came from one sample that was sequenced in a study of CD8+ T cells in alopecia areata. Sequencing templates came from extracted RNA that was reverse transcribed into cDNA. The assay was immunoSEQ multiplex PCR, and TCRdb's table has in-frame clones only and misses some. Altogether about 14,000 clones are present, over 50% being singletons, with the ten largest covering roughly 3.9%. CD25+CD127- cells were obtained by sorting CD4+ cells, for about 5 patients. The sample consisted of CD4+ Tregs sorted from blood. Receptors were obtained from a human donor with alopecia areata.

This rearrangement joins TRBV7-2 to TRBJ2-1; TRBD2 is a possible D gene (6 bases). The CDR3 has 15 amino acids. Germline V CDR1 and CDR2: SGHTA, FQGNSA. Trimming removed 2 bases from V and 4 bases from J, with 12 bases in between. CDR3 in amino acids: CASSLLGLQYNEQFF. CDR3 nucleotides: TGTGCCAGCAGCTTACTAGGACTACAATACAATGAGCAGTTCTTC.

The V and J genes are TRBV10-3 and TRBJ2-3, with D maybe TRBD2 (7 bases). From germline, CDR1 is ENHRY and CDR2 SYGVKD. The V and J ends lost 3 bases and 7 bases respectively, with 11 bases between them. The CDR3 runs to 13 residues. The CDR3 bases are TGTGCCATCAGTGACGGGGGGACACATACGCAGTATTTT. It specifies CAISDGGTHTQYF.

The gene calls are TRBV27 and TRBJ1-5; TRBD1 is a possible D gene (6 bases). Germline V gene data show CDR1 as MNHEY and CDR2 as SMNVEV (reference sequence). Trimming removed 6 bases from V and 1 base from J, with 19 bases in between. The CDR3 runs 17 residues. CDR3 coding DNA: TGTGCCAGCAGCTACCGGGCAGGGGTAGTAAGCAATCAGCCCCAGCATTTT. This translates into CASSYRAGVVSNQPQHF.

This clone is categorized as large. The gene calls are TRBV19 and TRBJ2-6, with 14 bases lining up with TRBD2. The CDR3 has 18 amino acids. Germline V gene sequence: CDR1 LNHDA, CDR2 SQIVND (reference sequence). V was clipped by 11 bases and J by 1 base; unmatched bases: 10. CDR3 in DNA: TGTGCCTCCGGGACTAGCGGGAGAGAACGGTCTGGGGCCAACGTCCTGACTTTC. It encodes CASGTSGRERSGANVLTF. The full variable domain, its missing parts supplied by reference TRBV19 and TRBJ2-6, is DGGITQSPKYLFRKEGQNVTLSCEQNLNHDAMYWYRQDPGQGLRLIYYSQIVNDFQKGDIAEGYSVSREKKESFPLTVTSAQKNPTAFYLCASGTSGRERSGANVLTFGAGSRLTVL.

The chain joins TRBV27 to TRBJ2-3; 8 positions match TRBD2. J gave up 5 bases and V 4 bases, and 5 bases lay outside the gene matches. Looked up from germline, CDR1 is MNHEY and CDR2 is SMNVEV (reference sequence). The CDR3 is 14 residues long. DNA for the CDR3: TGTGCCAGCAGTTGGGGCCTAGCGGGAGATACGCAGTATTTT. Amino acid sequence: CASSWGLAGDTQYF.

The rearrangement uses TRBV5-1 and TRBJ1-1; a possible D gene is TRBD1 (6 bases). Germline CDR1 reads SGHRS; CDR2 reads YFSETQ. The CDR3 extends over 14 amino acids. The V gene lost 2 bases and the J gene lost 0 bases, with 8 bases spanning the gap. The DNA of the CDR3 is TGCGCCAGCAGCTTCCAGGGGATGAACACTGAAGCTTTCTTT. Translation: CASSFQGMNTEAFF.

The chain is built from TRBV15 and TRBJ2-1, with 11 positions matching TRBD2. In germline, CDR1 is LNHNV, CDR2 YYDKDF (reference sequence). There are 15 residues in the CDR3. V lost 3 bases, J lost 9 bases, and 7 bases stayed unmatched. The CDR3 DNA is TGTGCCACCAGCAGCGAACTAGCGGGAGTGAGTGAGCAGTTCTTC. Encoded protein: CATSSELAGVSEQFF.

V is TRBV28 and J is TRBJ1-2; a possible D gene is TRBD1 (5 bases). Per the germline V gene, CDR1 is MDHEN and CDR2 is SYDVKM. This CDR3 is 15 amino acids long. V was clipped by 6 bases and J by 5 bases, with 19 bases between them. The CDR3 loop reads CASSQSGRGRYGYTF. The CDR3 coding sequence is TGTGCCAGCAGCCAAAGTGGGAGGGGCCGGTATGGCTACACCTTC.

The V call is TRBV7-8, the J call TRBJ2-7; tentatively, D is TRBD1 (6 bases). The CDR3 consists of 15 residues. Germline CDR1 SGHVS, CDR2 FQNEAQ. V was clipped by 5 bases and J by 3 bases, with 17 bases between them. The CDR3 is CASSTTGSSYYEQYF. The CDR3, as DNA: TGTGCCAGCAGCACCACAGGGTCCTCCTACTACGAGCAGTACTTC.

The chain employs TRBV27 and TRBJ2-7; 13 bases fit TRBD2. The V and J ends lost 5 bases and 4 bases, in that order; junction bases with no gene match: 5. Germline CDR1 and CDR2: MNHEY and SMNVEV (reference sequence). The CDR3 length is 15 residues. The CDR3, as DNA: TGTGCCAGCAGTCGGACTAGCGGGAGTTTGTACGAGCAGTACTTC. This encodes CASSRTSGSLYEQYF.

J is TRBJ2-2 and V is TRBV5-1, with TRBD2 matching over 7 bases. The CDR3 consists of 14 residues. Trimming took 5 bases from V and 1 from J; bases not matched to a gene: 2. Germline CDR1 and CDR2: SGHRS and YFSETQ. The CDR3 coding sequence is TGCGCCAGCAGACTAGCGCAGAACACCGGGGAGCTGTTTTTT. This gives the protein CASRLAQNTGELFF. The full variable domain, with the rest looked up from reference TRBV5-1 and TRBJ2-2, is KAGVTQTPRYLIKTRGQQVTLSCSPISGHRSVSWYQQTPGQGLQFLFEYFSETQRNKGNFPGRFSGRQFSNSRSEMNVSTLELGDSALYLCASRLAQNTGELFFGEGSRLTVL.

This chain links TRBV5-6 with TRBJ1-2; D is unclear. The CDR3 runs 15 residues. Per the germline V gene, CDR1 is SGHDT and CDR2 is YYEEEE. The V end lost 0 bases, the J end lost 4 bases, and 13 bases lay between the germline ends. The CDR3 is CASSLERRWGYGYTF. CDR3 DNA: TGTGCCAGCAGCTTGGAACGGAGGTGGGGCTATGGCTACACCTTC.

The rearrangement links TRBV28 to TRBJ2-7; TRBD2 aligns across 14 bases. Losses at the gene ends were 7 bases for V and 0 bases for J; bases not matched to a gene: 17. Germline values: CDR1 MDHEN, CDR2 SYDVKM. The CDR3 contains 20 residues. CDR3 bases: TGTGCCAGCACGAATGACCCTGGACTAGCGGGAGGACCCAGCTCCTACGAGCAGTACTTC. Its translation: CASTNDPGLAGGPSSYEQYF.

The CDR3 nucleotides are TGTGCCAGCAGTTTTAGGATCGCGGGAGGGCGTCCGTACTTC. Amino acids: CASSFRIAGGRPYF. The gene calls are TRBV28 and TRBJ2-7; 9 nucleotides match TRBD2. This CDR3 contains 14 residues. J lost 12 bases, V lost 3 bases, and 12 bases had no gene match. The germline gives CDR1 MDHEN, CDR2 SYDVKM. Together with reference TRBV28 and TRBJ2-7, the CDR3 gives the full variable domain: DVKVTQSSRYLVKRTGEKVFLECVQDMDHENMFWYRQDPGLGLRLIYFSYDVKMKEKGDIPEGYSVSREKKERFSLILESASTNQTSMYLCASSFRIAGGRPYFGPGTRLTVT.

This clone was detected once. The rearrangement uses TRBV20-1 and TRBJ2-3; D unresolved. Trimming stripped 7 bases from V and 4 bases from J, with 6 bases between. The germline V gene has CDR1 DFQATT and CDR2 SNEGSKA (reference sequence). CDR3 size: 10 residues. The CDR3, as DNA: TGCAGTGTCGCCGCAGATACGCAGTATTTT. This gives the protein CSVAADTQYF.

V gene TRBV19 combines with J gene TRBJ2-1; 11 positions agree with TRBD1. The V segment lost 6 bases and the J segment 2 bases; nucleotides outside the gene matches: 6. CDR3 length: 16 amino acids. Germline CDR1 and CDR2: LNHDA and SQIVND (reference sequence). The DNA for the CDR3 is TGTGCCAGTAGATTTGAGGGACAGGGGGCCTACAATGAGCAGTTCTTC. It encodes CASRFEGQGAYNEQFF.

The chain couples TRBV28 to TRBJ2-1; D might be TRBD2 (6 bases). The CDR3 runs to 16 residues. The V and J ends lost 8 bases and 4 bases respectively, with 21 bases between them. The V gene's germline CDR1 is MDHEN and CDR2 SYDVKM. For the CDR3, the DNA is TGTGCCAGCGCCCCGGCTGCAGGAGGGTTATACAATGAGCAGTTCTTC. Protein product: CASAPAAGGLYNEQFF. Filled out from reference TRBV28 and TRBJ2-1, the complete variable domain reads DVKVTQSSRYLVKRTGEKVFLECVQDMDHENMFWYRQDPGLGLRLIYFSYDVKMKEKGDIPEGYSVSREKKERFSLILESASTNQTSMYLCASAPAAGGLYNEQFFGPGTRLTVL.

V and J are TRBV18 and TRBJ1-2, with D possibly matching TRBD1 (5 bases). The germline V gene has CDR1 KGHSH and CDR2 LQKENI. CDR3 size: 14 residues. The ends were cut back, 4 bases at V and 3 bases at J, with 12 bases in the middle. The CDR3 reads CASSQGRVDYGYTF. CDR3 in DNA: TGTGCCAGCTCACAAGGCAGGGTCGACTATGGCTACACCTTC.

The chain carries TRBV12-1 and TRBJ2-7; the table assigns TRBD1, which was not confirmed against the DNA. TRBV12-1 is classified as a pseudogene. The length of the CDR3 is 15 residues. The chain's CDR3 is CASSPTGDDSYEQYF. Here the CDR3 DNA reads TGTGCCAGCAGCCCCACAGGGGACGACTCCTACGAGCAGTACTTC.

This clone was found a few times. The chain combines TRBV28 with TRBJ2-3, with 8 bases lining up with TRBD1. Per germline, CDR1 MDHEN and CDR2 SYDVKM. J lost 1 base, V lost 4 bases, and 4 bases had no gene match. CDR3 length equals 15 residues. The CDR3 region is CASSSTGAGTDTQYF. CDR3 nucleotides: TGTGCCAGCAGTTCGACAGGGGCTGGCACAGATACGCAGTATTTT.

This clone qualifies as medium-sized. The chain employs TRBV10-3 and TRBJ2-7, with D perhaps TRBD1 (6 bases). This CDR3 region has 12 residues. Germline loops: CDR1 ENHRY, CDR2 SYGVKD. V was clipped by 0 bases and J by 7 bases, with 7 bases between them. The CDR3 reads CAISESRGEQYF. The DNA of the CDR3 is TGTGCCATCAGTGAGTCGAGGGGGGAGCAGTACTTC.

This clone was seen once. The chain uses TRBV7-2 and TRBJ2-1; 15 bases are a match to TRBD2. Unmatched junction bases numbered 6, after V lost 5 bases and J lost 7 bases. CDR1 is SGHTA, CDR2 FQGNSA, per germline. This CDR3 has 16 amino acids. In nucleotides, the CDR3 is TGTGCCAGCAGCATGAGGACTAGCGGGAGGGCAAATGAGCAGTTCTTC. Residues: CASSMRTSGRANEQFF. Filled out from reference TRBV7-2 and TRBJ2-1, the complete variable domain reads GAGVSQSPSNKVTEKGKDVELRCDPISGHTALYWYRQSLGQGLEFLIYFQGNSAPDKSGLPSDRFSAERTGGSVSTLTIQRTQQEDSAVYLCASSMRTSGRANEQFFGPGTRLTVL.

The CDR3 loop reads CASSQTFNGRAGETQYF. The CDR3, as DNA: TGCGCCAGCAGCCAAACGTTTAACGGGAGGGCCGGAGAGACCCAGTACTTC. The V gene is TRBV5-1, the J gene TRBJ2-5, with 8 bases aligning to TRBD2. CDR3 size: 17 residues. V shed 4 bases and J 4 bases; nucleotides not matched to a gene: 15. Germline V gene sequence: CDR1 SGHRS, CDR2 YFSETQ.

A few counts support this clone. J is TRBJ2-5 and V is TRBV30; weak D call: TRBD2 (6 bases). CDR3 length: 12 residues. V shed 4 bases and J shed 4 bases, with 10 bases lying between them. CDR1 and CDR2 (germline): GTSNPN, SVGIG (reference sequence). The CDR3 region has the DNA TGTGCCTGGACCTCCGGGGGAGAGACCCAGTACTTC. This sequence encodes CAWTSGGETQYF. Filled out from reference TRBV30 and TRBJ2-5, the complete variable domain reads SQTIHQWPATLVQPVGSPLSLECTVEGTSNPNLYWYRQAAGRGLQLLFYSVGIGQISSEVPQNLSASRPQDRQFILSSKKLLLSDSGFYLCAWTSGGETQYFGPGTRLLVL.

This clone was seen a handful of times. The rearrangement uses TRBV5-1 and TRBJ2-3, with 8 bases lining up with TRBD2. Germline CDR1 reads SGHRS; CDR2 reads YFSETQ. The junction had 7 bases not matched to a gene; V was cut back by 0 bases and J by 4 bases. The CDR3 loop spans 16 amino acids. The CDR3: CASSLEGLVFADTQYF. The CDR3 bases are TGCGCCAGCAGCTTGGAGGGACTAGTGTTTGCAGATACGCAGTATTTT. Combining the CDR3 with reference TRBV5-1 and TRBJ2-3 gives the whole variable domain KAGVTQTPRYLIKTRGQQVTLSCSPISGHRSVSWYQQTPGQGLQFLFEYFSETQRNKGNFPGRFSGRQFSNSRSEMNVSTLELGDSALYLCASSLEGLVFADTQYFGPGTRLTVL.

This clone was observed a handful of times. CDR3 DNA sequence: TGTGCCAGCAGTGGGACAGGAACCCCCTACTATGGCTACACCTTC. This gives the protein CASSGTGTPYYGYTF. The J gene is TRBJ1-2, the V gene TRBV2, with 7 bases matching TRBD1. V gave up 4 bases and J gave up 3 bases; unmatched junction bases: 8. The CDR3 is 15 amino acids. Germline V CDR1 and CDR2: SNHLY, FYNNEI.

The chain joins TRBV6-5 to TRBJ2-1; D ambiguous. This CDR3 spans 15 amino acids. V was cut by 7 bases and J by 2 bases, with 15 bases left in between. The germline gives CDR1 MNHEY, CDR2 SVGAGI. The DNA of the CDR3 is TGTGCCAGCAACCGAGCAGGCAGAACCTACAATGAGCAGTTCTTC. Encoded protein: CASNRAGRTYNEQFF.

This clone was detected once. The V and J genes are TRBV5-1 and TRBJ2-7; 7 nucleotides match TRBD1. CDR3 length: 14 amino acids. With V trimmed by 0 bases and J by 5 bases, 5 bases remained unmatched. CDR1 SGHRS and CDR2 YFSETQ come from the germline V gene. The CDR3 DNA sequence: TGCGCCAGCAGCTTGGGACAGGGTATCGACGAGCAGTACTTC. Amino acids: CASSLGQGIDEQYF.

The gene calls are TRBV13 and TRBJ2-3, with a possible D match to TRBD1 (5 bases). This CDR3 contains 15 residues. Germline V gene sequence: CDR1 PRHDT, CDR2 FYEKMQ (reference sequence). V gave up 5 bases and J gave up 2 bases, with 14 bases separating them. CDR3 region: CASSARRTNTDTQYF. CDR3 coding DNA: TGTGCCAGCAGCGCCCGCAGGACAAACACAGATACGCAGTATTTT.

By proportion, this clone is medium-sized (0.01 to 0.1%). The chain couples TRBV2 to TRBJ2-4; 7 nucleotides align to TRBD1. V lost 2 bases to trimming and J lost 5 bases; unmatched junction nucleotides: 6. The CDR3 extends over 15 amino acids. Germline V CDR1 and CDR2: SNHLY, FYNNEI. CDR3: CASSELTGWENIQYF. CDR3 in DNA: TGTGCCAGCAGTGAACTGACAGGGTGGGAAAACATTCAGTACTTC.